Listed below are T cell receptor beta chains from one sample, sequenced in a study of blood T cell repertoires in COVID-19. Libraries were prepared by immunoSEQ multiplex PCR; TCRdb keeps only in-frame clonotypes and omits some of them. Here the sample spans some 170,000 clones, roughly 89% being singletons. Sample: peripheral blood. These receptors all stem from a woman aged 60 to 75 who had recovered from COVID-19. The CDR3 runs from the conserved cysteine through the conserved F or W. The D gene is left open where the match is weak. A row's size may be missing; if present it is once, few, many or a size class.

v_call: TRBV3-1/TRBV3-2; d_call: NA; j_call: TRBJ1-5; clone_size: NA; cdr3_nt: TGTGCCAGCAGCCAGGACAGATCCCAGCCCCAGCATTTT; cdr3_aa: CASSQDRSQPQHF
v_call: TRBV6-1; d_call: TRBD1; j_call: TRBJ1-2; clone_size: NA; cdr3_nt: TGTGCCAGCAGGGAAGACAGGGGCCGGATAGGAGGCTACACCTTC; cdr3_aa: CASREDRGRIGGYTF
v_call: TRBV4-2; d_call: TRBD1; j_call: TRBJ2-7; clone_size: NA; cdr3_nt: TGTGCCAGCAGCCAAGATTGGGGACAGGGGTTCTACGAGCAGTACTTC; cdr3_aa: CASSQDWGQGFYEQYF
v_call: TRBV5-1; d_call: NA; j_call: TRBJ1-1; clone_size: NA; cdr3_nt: TGCGCCAGCAGCTTAAGGAGCTTGAACACTGAAGCTTTCTTT; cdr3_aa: CASSLRSLNTEAFF
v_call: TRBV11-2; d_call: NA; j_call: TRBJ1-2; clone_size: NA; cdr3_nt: TGTGCCAGCAGCCCCTGGGGGGACGGATCTAACTATGGCTACACCTTC; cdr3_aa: CASSPWGDGSNYGYTF
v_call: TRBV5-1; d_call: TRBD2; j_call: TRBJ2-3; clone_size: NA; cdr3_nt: TGCGCCAGCAGCTTGGCAACTAGCGGATACACAGATACGCAGTATTTT; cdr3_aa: CASSLATSGYTDTQYF
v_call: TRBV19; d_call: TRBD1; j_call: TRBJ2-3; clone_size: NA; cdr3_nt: TGTGCCAGTAGCGGAAGAACAGGGGCGACAGATACGCAGTATTTT; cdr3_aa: CASSGRTGATDTQYF
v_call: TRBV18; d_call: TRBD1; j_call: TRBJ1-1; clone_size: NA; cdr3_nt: TGTGCCAGCTCAGAGACAGGGGGCCGTGAAGCTTTCTTT; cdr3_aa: CASSETGGREAFF
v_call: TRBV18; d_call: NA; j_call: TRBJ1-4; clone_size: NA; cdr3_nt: TGTGCCAGCTCACCACCGGGGGGTCGGGATGAAAAACTGTTTTTT; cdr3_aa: CASSPPGGRDEKLFF
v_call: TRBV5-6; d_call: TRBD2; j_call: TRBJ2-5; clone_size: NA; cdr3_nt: TGTGCCAGCAGCTTGCAGGTAGCGGGGAACGGAGAGACCCAGTACTTC; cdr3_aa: CASSLQVAGNGETQYF
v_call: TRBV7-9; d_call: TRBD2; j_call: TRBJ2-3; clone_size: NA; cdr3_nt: TGTGCCAGCAGCCTGGCTAGCGGGGGGTCAGATACGCAGTATTTT; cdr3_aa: CASSLASGGSDTQYF
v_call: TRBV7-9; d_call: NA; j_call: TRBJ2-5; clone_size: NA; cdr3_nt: TGTGCCAGCAGCTTAGTAGGGGACTACCAAGAGACCCAGTACTTC; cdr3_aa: CASSLVGDYQETQYF
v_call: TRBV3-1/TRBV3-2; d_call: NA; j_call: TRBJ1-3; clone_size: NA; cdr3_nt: TGTGCCAGCAGCTCACCAAGATTGAGGGTCTCTGGAAACACCATATATTTT; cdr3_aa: CASSSPRLRVSGNTIYF
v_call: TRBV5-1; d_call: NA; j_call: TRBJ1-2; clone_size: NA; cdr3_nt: TGCGCCAGCAGCTTGGACAGCTATGGCTACACCTTC; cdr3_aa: CASSLDSYGYTF
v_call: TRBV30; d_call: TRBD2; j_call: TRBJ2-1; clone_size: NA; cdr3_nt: TGTGCCTGGGGAACCTCTAATAGCGGGGGGGCCTACAATGAGCAGTTCTTC; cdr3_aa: CAWGTSNSGGAYNEQFF
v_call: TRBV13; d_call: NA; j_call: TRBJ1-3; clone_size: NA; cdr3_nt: TGTGCCAGCAGCTTAGTGGTAGGAGGGAGGGGACCTGGAAACACCATATATTTT; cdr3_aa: CASSLVVGGRGPGNTIYF
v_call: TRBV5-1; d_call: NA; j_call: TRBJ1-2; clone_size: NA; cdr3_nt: TGCGCCAGCAGCTTGAACAGAAACTATGGCTACACCTTC; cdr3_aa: CASSLNRNYGYTF
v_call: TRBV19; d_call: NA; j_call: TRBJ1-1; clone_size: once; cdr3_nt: TGTGCCAGTAGTATCGGCAGGGGGAACACTGAAGCTTTCTTT; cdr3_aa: CASSIGRGNTEAFF
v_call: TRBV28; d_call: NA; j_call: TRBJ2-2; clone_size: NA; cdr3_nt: TGTGCCAGCAGTTTACCCCAGGCCGGGGAGCTGTTTTTT; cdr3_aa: CASSLPQAGELFF
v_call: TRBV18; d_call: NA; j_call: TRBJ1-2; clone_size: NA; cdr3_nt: TGTGCCAGCTCACGGGAGGGGCGTGGCTATGGCTACACCTTC; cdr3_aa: CASSREGRGYGYTF
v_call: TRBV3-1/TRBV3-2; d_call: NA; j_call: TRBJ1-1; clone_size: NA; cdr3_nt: TGTGCCAGCAGCCAAGGTATAGGGAGGGGGACTGAAGCTTTCTTT; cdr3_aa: CASSQGIGRGTEAFF
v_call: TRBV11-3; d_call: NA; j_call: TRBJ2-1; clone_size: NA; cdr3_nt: TGTGCCAGCAGACTTAGAGGGGGCTACAATGAGCAGTTCTTC; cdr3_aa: CASRLRGGYNEQFF
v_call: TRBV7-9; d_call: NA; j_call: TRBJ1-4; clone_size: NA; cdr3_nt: TGTGCCAGCAGCCCGAGTGGGAGCATTAATGAAAAACTGTTTTTT; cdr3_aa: CASSPSGSINEKLFF
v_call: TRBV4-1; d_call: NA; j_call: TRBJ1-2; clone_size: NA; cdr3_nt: TGCGCCAGCAGCCAGGAAAAGACAGCAAACTATGGCTACACCTTC; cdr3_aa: CASSQEKTANYGYTF
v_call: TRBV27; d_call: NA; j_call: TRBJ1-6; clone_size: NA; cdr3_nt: TGTGCCAGCAGTTTTAAGGCAGGGAATTCACCCCTCCACTTT; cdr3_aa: CASSFKAGNSPLHF
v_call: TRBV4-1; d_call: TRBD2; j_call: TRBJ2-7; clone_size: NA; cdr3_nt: TGCGCCAGCAGCCAAAGCCGGACTAGCGGGGGGAAAAGTCCCTACGAGCAGTACTTC; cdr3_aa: CASSQSRTSGGKSPYEQYF
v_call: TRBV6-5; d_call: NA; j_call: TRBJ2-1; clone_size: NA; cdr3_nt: TGTGCCAGCACGTACAGCCACTCCTACAATGAGCAGTTCTTC; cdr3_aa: CASTYSHSYNEQFF
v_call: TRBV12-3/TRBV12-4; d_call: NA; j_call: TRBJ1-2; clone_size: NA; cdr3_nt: TGTGCCAGCAGTAGATGGACAGTCTATGGCTACACCTTC; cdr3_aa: CASSRWTVYGYTF
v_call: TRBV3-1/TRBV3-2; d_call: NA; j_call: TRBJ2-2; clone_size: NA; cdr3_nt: TGTGCCAGCAGCCAACCCTCGACTTCGACGCCAAGGGGGGAGCTGTTTTTT; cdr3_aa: CASSQPSTSTPRGELFF
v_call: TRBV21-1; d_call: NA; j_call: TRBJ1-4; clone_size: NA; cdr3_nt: TGTGCCAGCAGCATGGACGGGGATGAAAAACTGTTTTTT; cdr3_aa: CASSMDGDEKLFF
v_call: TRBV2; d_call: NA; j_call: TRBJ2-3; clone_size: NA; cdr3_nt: TGTGCCAGCAGTCCAGCCTTGACAGAGACAGATACGCAGTATTTT; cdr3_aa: CASSPALTETDTQYF
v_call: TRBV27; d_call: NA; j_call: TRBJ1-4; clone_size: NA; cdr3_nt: TGTGCCAGCAGTTTAACGAGGGAAGGTGAAAAACTGTTTTTT; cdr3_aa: CASSLTREGEKLFF
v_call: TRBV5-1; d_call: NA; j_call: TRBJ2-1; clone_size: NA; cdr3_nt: TGCGCCAGCAGCTTGCTGGGCCAGGTAGGCAATGAGCAGTTCTTC; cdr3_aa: CASSLLGQVGNEQFF
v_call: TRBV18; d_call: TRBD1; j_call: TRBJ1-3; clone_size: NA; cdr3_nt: TGTGCCAGCTCACCAATCCCACAGGGGCCATCTGGAAACACCATATATTTT; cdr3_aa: CASSPIPQGPSGNTIYF
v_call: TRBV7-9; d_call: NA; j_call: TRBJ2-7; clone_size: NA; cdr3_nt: TGTGCCAGCAGCCTACTAGACGATTTACGGGAGCAGTACTTC; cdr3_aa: CASSLLDDLREQYF
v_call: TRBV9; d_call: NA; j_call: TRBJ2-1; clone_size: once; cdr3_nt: TGTGCCAGCAGCGCGCGTCCGGGACTTGAAGACAATGAGCAGTTCTTC; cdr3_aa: CASSARPGLEDNEQFF
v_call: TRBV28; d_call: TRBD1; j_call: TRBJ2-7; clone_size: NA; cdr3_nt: TGTGCCAGCAGTCATGAAGGACAGGGGCCAGACAAGCAGTACTTC; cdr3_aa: CASSHEGQGPDKQYF
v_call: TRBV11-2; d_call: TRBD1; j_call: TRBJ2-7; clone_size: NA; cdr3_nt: TGTGCCAGCAGCGGGGGACAGAGTTTCTACGAGCAGTACTTC; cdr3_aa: CASSGGQSFYEQYF
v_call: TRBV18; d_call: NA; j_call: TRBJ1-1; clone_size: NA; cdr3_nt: TGTGCCAGCTCACCTTTTCAGGAGAACACTGAAGCTTTCTTT; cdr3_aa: CASSPFQENTEAFF
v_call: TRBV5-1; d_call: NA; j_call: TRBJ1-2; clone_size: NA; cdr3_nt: TGCGCCAGCAGCTCTCAGGGGATTGAGTTTGACTACACCTTC; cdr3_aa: CASSSQGIEFDYTF
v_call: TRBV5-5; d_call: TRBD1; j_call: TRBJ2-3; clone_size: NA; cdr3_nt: TGTGCCAGCAGCCGCGCGGGACAGGGTTTAGATACGCAGTATTTT; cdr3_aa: CASSRAGQGLDTQYF
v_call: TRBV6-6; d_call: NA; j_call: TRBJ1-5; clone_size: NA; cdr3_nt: TGTGCCAGCAGTTACTCGAGACAGAATAGCAATCAGCCCCAGCATTTT; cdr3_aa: CASSYSRQNSNQPQHF
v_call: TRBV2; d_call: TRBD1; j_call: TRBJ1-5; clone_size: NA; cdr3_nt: TGTGCCAGCAGTCGATTGGGACAGGGTTCGGGCAATCAGCCCCAGCATTTT; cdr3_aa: CASSRLGQGSGNQPQHF